This T cell receptor (beta chain) came from a study of blood T cell repertoires in COVID-19. Study at large: Acute-phase and convalescent COVID-19 samples originated in the United States, Italy and Spain. Sources were T cells, B-cell-depleted T cells, or PBMCs; the material itself was cDNA or gDNA.

This CDR3 has 17 residues. With V trimmed by 3 bases and J by 6 bases, 12 bases remained unmatched. Per the germline V gene, CDR1 is MRHNA and CDR2 is SNTAGT. Authors' processing steps: Reference gene primer amplification yielded estimated nucleated cell counts. Here immunoSEQ multiplex PCR was the method, and the copy in TCRdb shows in-frame clones only, minus some. For V, J and clone size, that table is used; D and trimming come from the DNA. The sample includes roughly 30,000 clones, roughly 76% of them seen just once. This clone was observed a handful of times. The sample comprised peripheral blood. The rearrangement links TRBV6-4 to TRBJ2-3; 10 nucleotides align to TRBD2. The TCR originated in a man aged 70 or older with acute or convalescent COVID-19. The CDR3 DNA reads TGTGCCAGCAGTGAAAAAATAAGCGGGAGGGCGGGGGATACGCAGTATTTT. Translation: CASSEKISGRAGDTQYF.